A single sample is the source of the 31 T cell receptor beta chains below, sequenced in a study of cytomegalovirus exposure and HLA in healthy donors. Use of 60 Vbeta and 13 Jbeta primers characterized the PCR. Sequenced by immunoSEQ multiplex PCR; TCRdb stores in-frame clones only, minus some. The table includes more than 85,000 clones, 65% to 80% detected once. The material sequenced was PBMCs. The source is a male donor in good health and CMV-seronegative.

This clone was observed a few times. The rearrangement links TRBV5-1 to TRBJ2-1; D possibly corresponds to TRBD2 (6 bases). The length of the CDR3 is 15 residues. Trimming took off 4 bases at V and 5 bases at J, with 16 bases between the two ends. The germline gives CDR1 SGHRS, CDR2 YFSETQ. DNA of the CDR3: TGCGCCAGCAGCCCCGGGAGCGGCGTCCACAATGAGCAGTTCTTC. Translating it yields CASSPGSGVHNEQFF.

This clone was counted once. The chain carries TRBV28 and TRBJ2-1, with TRBD2 matching 8 bases. CDR3 length: 16 residues. CDR1 is MDHEN and CDR2 is SYDVKM in the germline V gene. V trimming: 6 bases; J trimming: 9 bases; junction bases outside the gene matches: 16. The CDR3 spells CASRTTSDPIDGEQFF. The CDR3 DNA follows: TGTGCCAGCAGGACGACTAGCGACCCGATAGACGGTGAGCAGTTCTTC.

The chain couples TRBV7-3 to TRBJ2-1; weak D call: TRBD2 (6 bases). Trimming removed 4 bases at V and 4 bases at J, with 17 bases between. The CDR3 spans 16 residues. Germline assignment: CDR1 SGHTA and CDR2 FQGTGA. This chain's CDR3 is CASSSGTGVEYNEQFF. The DNA for the CDR3 is TGTGCCAGCAGCTCCGGGACGGGGGTGGAGTACAATGAGCAGTTCTTC.

This clone was seen once. In DNA form, the CDR3 reads TGTGCCAGCAGCTTGGCCGGAGGGGTGGGGACAGATACGCAGTATTTT. It translates to CASSLAGGVGTDTQYF. This chain connects TRBV5-6 to TRBJ2-3; D may be TRBD2 (6 bases). Trimming removed 0 bases at V and 3 bases at J, with 14 bases between. In germline, CDR1 is SGHDT, CDR2 YYEEEE. The CDR3 runs 16 residues.

A word on this clone: One end of the junction varies from germline; a read error may be responsible. V usage is TRBV7-9 and J usage is TRBJ1-2; D call uncertain. Per germline, CDR1 SEHNR and CDR2 FQNEAQ (reference sequence). The CDR3 sequence is 16 residues long. The CDR3, as DNA: TGTTCCAGCAGCTTAGCAGTCAATCGGGTCGACTATGGCTACACCTTC. The encoded protein is CSSSLAVNRVDYGYTF.

The sample holds a few counts of this clone. The chain uses TRBV5-4 and TRBJ1-3, with D possibly TRBD1 on 5 matching bases. The V gene's germline CDR1 is SGHNT and CDR2 YYREEE (reference sequence). There are 15 residues in the CDR3. Trimming took off 4 bases at V and 2 bases at J, with 13 bases between the two ends. The CDR3 is CASSGAAMTGNTIYF. Here the CDR3 DNA reads TGTGCCAGCAGCGGGGCGGCGATGACTGGAAACACCATATATTTT.

V is TRBV6-5 and J is TRBJ1-1; 7 nucleotides line up with TRBD1. With V trimmed by 4 bases and J by 1 base, 6 bases remained unmatched. Germline V gives CDR1 MNHEY, CDR2 SVGAGI. This CDR3 has 15 residues. CDR3 sequence (DNA): TGTGCCAGCAGTTTAGCCGGGACAGAGAACACTGAAGCTTTCTTT. This translates into CASSLAGTENTEAFF.

The chain has TRBV28 and TRBJ2-5; TRBD2 matches 11 bases. Germline CDR1 and CDR2: MDHEN and SYDVKM. The CDR3 sequence is 14 residues long. V was pared by 8 bases and J by 4 bases, with 6 bases of the junction left unmatched. CDR3 DNA sequence: TGTGCCAGCGGGAAGCTAGCGGGAGGAGAGACCCAGTACTTC. Amino acid sequence: CASGKLAGGETQYF.

The chain links TRBV14 to TRBJ2-7; TRBD2 might be the D (5 bases). With 1 base removed from V and 2 bases from J, the gap between germline ends came to 24 bases. The CDR3 totals 19 residues. Germline V gene sequence: CDR1 SGHDN, CDR2 FVKESK. The CDR3 DNA reads as TGTGCCAGCAGCCAAGGGACTCTACAAGATCGGGCAGGTCCCTACGAGCAGTACTTC. As protein: CASSQGTLQDRAGPYEQYF.

This clone was counted once. V is TRBV15 and J is TRBJ2-7; 8 bases agree with TRBD1. The CDR3 sequence is 15 residues long. Germline V lookup: CDR1 LNHNV, CDR2 YYDKDF (reference sequence). Unmatched junction bases numbered 4, after V lost 3 bases and J lost 0 bases. The CDR3 here is CATSRYRGSSYEQYF. DNA for the CDR3: TGTGCCACCAGCAGGTACAGGGGGAGCTCCTACGAGCAGTACTTC. Combining the CDR3 with reference TRBV15 and TRBJ2-7 gives the whole variable domain DAMVIQNPRYQVTQFGKPVTLSCSQTLNHNVMYWYQQKSSQAPKLLFHYYDKDFNNEADTPDNFQSRRPNTSFCFLDIRSPGLGDTAMYLCATSRYRGSSYEQYFGPGTRLTVT.

The sample holds a few counts of this clone. The rearrangement joins TRBV6-5 to TRBJ1-1, with D perhaps matching TRBD1 (5 bases). This CDR3 has 15 amino acids. V was clipped by 1 base and J by 4 bases, with 13 bases between them. Germline V CDR1 and CDR2: MNHEY, SVGAGI. The CDR3 spells CASSYWGGAATEAFF. The CDR3 bases are TGTGCCAGCAGTTACTGGGGAGGGGCGGCCACTGAAGCTTTCTTT.

The CDR3 nucleotides are TGTGCCAGCAGCCCCCGATCGGGGGGCCCCCGGACCCAGTACTTC. Translated, it gives CASSPRSGGPRTQYF. The genes are TRBV11-3 and TRBJ2-5; weak D call: TRBD2 (7 bases). CDR3 length equals 15 residues. Germline V CDR1 and CDR2: SGHNT, YENEEA. Trimming removed 5 bases at V and 7 bases at J, with 20 bases between.

The chain couples TRBV5-4 to TRBJ2-2, with 8 bases lining up with TRBD2. Germline CDR1 and CDR2: SGHNT and YYREEE (reference sequence). The trim removed 0 bases at V and 0 bases at J, leaving 7 bases unmatched. The CDR3 length is 18 residues. The CDR3 DNA reads as TGTGCCAGCAGCTTGGCCCGGGGGGGCCGGCCGAACACCGGGGAGCTGTTTTTT. Protein: CASSLARGGRPNTGELFF. The variable domain in full, completed from reference TRBV5-4 and TRBJ2-2, reads ETGVTQSPTHLIKTRGQQVTLRCSSQSGHNTVSWYQQALGQGPQFIFQYYREEENGRGNFPPRFSGLQFPNYSSELNVNALELDDSALYLCASSLARGGRPNTGELFFGEGSRLTVL.

V gene TRBV19 combines with J gene TRBJ2-7; 11 nucleotides match TRBD2. V lost 1 base and J lost 2; bases outside the gene matches: 10. Germline V gene sequence: CDR1 LNHDA, CDR2 SQIVND (reference sequence). The CDR3 is made up of 18 amino acids. The CDR3 coding sequence is TGTGCCAGTAGTATAGCAAAGGGCCCGGGACTAGCGGCCTACGAGCAGTACTTC. Translated, it gives CASSIAKGPGLAAYEQYF.

This rearrangement joins TRBV12-5 to TRBJ2-2; 7 bases are a match to TRBD1. The V gene end was trimmed by 2 bases and the J gene end by 6 bases; junction bases not matched to a gene: 6. CDR1 LGHNT and CDR2 FRNRAP come from the germline V gene. The CDR3 length is 15 residues. The CDR3 sequence: CASGLPPQGAGELFF. CDR3 DNA sequence: TGTGCTAGTGGTTTGCCCCCTCAGGGGGCCGGGGAGCTGTTTTTT.

The V gene is TRBV5-1, the J gene TRBJ2-1; 12 nucleotides align to TRBD2. With 1 base clipped from V and 3 bases from J, the junction kept 8 bases outside the gene matches. This CDR3 has 18 amino acids. Germline CDR1 reads SGHRS; CDR2 reads YFSETQ. The CDR3: CASSLRLAGDDFYNEQFF. CDR3 DNA: TGCGCCAGCAGCTTGAGACTAGCGGGAGACGATTTCTACAATGAGCAGTTCTTC.

This chain connects TRBV7-9 to TRBJ2-2, with D perhaps TRBD2 (6 bases). This CDR3 contains 16 residues. Germline V gene lookup returns CDR1 SEHNR and CDR2 FQNEAQ (reference sequence). V was shortened by 1 base and J by 4 bases, with 13 bases between the two germline ends. The CDR3 loop is CASSLVPGVATGELFF. The CDR3 DNA sequence: TGTGCCAGCAGCTTAGTTCCGGGAGTGGCCACCGGGGAGCTGTTTTTT.

V gene TRBV9 combines with J gene TRBJ1-1; maybe TRBD1 (5 bases). Germline V CDR1 and CDR2: SGDLS, YYNGEE. CDR3 length: 15 amino acids. V was trimmed by 4 bases and J by 0 bases, leaving 13 bases between them. This chain's CDR3 is CASSPSRAMNTEAFF. CDR3 coding DNA: TGTGCCAGCAGCCCGAGCAGGGCCATGAACACTGAAGCTTTCTTT.

This sequence joins TRBV18 and TRBJ2-5, with 11 bases lining up with TRBD1. The germline V gene encodes CDR1 KGHSH and CDR2 LQKENI. V dropped 2 bases and J dropped 5; count of bases not matched to a gene: 4. The CDR3 consists of 15 residues. The CDR3 region has the DNA TGTGCCAGCTCACCAGGACAGGGGGCGCGGGAGACCCAGTACTTC. Protein product: CASSPGQGARETQYF.

About this clone: Mismatch with germline at one junction end may stem from a read error. V gene TRBV7-9 combines with J gene TRBJ1-5, with D hard to call. The CDR3 covers 12 residues. Germline assignment: CDR1 SEHNR and CDR2 FQNEAQ (reference sequence). CDR3 DNA sequence: TGTTCCAGCACCTTTGAGAATCAGCCCCAGCATTTT. Translation gives CSSTFENQPQHF.

CDR3 loop: CASSQEFLRRTRLADTQYF. The CDR3 nucleotides are TGCGCCAGCAGCCAAGAGTTCTTGCGACGAACCAGGCTGGCAGATACGCAGTATTTT. The rearrangement joins TRBV4-3 to TRBJ2-3; D is ambiguous. V dropped 0 bases and J dropped 4 bases, with 23 bases sitting between them. The germline V gene encodes CDR1 LGHNA and CDR2 YSLEER. CDR3 size: 19 residues.

This rearrangement joins TRBV27 to TRBJ1-1, with D possibly matching TRBD1 (5 bases). The V gene lost 1 base and the J gene lost 0 bases, with 9 bases spanning the gap. The CDR3 is made up of 15 amino acids. Germline CDR1 and CDR2: MNHEY and SMNVEV (reference sequence). CDR3: CASSLFGGVNTEAFF. The CDR3 bases are TGTGCCAGCAGTTTATTTGGGGGGGTGAACACTGAAGCTTTCTTT.

The chain couples TRBV9 to TRBJ2-3, with TRBD2 identical over 10 bases. CDR3 length equals 16 residues. Trimming took 4 bases from V and 3 from J; bases not matched to a gene: 8. Germline CDR1 reads SGDLS; CDR2 reads YYNGEE. For the CDR3, the DNA is TGTGCCAGCAGCCGCCTTACTAGCGGGATGACAGATACGCAGTATTTT. Protein product: CASSRLTSGMTDTQYF. Full variable domain (missing parts from reference TRBV9 and TRBJ2-3): DSGVTQTPKHLITATGQRVTLRCSPRSGDLSVYWYQQSLDQGLQFLIQYYNGEERAKGNILERFSAQQFPDLHSELNLSSLELGDSALYFCASSRLTSGMTDTQYFGPGTRLTVL.

The rearrangement uses TRBV4-1 and TRBJ2-3; D is unresolved. Trimming removed 3 bases at V and 0 bases at J, with 10 bases between. Per the germline V gene, CDR1 is MGHRA and CDR2 is YSYEKL. This CDR3 is built from 15 residues. CDR3 DNA sequence: TGCGCCAGCAGCCAGGAGTACCGGAGCACAGATACGCAGTATTTT. Translation gives CASSQEYRSTDTQYF.

This clone was observed a handful of times. V usage is TRBV2 and J usage is TRBJ1-2, with TRBD1 identical over 12 bases. The V and J ends lost 8 bases and 7 bases, in that order; junction bases with no gene match: 5. The germline gives CDR1 SNHLY, CDR2 FYNNEI. The CDR3 sequence is 13 residues long. CDR3 sequence reads: CASVGQGAVGYTF. CDR3 bases: TGTGCCAGCGTGGGACAGGGGGCGGTTGGCTACACCTTC.

The gene calls are TRBV27 and TRBJ2-5, with 7 bases that match TRBD2. The CDR3 consists of 16 residues. The J segment lost 1 base and the V segment lost 2 bases, leaving 7 bases of the junction unmatched. Germline values: CDR1 MNHEY, CDR2 SMNVEV (reference sequence). Here the CDR3 reads CASSLNAASGQETQYF. The CDR3 nucleotides read TGTGCCAGCAGTTTAAACGCCGCTAGCGGCCAAGAGACCCAGTACTTC.

This clone was seen a few times. The genes are TRBV11-2 and TRBJ2-7, with 10 bases matching TRBD2. CDR3 length equals 14 residues. The germline gives CDR1 SGHAT, CDR2 FQNNGV. The V segment lost 4 bases and the J segment 4 bases; nucleotides outside the gene matches: 4. The CDR3 is CASSSSGRRYEQYF. The DNA of the CDR3 is TGTGCCAGCAGCTCTAGCGGGAGAAGGTACGAGCAGTACTTC.

This chain links TRBV11-2 with TRBJ2-3; D possibly corresponds to TRBD2 (5 bases). Germline V gives CDR1 SGHAT, CDR2 FQNNGV. V was pared by 5 bases and J by 1 base, with 16 bases between. The CDR3 length is 16 residues. CDR3 DNA sequence: TGTGCCAGCAGCCTCGGTTCAGACTACCGCACAGATACGCAGTATTTT. The encoded protein is CASSLGSDYRTDTQYF. Supplemented by reference TRBV11-2 and TRBJ2-3, the full variable domain reads EAGVAQSPRYKIIEKRQSVAFWCNPISGHATLYWYQQILGQGPKLLIQFQNNGVVDDSQLPKDRFSAERLKGVDSTLKIQPAKLEDSAVYLCASSLGSDYRTDTQYFGPGTRLTVL.

The chain uses TRBV11-2 and TRBJ1-1; the D is unclear. V lost 2 bases to trimming and J lost 5 bases, with 18 bases between them. CDR1 and CDR2 (germline): SGHAT, FQNNGV. The CDR3 runs to 16 residues. The CDR3 DNA follows: TGTGCCAGCAGCTTAAAGAGGGTTACCAAGAGGACTGAAGCTTTCTTT. Its protein product is CASSLKRVTKRTEAFF.

CDR3 sequence reads: CAWTLGQGEETQYF. The CDR3 DNA reads TGTGCCTGGACCTTAGGACAGGGCGAAGAGACCCAGTACTTC. This chain joins TRBV30 and TRBJ2-5, with 8 nucleotides matching TRBD1. This CDR3 spans 14 amino acids. Germline CDR1 GTSNPN, CDR2 SVGIG (reference sequence). With 4 bases clipped from V and 3 bases from J, the junction kept 7 bases outside the gene matches.

The chain is built from TRBV20-1 and TRBJ2-1, with unresolved D. CDR3 length: 11 amino acids. CDR1 and CDR2 from the germline V gene are DFQATT and SNEGSKA (reference sequence). V lost 6 bases, J lost 6 bases, and 9 bases lay in between. The CDR3 sequence is CSALSVNEQFF. CDR3 in DNA: TGCAGTGCCCTCTCGGTCAATGAGCAGTTCTTC.